This T cell receptor beta chain emerged from a study of cytomegalovirus exposure and HLA in healthy donors. Study summary: Later analysis reported that the 120 or so validation repertoires shared the platform of the approximately 690 first-cohort repertoires.

The germline V and J ends were trimmed by 3 bases and 7 bases, with 14 bases remaining between them. Germline V CDR1 and CDR2: SGDLS, YYNGEE. This CDR3 is built from 14 residues. With regard to this clone: The antigen is not known.

This table comes from immunoSEQ multiplex PCR, and its TCRdb copy is limited to in-frame clones, with some not included. The data hold approximately 210,000 clones, with 86% observed a single time. Study conclusions and caveats: In the 120 or so validation repertoires, just under 95% of cluster scores exceeded 0, per a later analysis. In vitro work confirmed that three CMV-associated chains recognize CMV antigens. The investigators catalogued under 200 TCR beta chains as cytomegalovirus-associated.

The origin of this receptor is a woman younger than 30 in good health and CMV-seronegative. The material sequenced was PBMCs. The J gene is TRBJ2-1, the V gene TRBV9; no definite D call. CDR3 protein: CASSAYPSWNEQFF. CDR3 DNA: TGTGCCAGCAGCGCCTACCCCTCATGGAATGAGCAGTTCTTC.